This is a list of T cell receptor beta chains from one sample in a study of blood T cell repertoires in COVID-19. Sequencing used immunoSEQ multiplex PCR; TCRdb keeps in-frame clones, though not all of them. Among approximately 80,000 clones listed, over 70% were seen once. Sequenced input: peripheral blood. The source is a man aged 50 or older with active or convalescent COVID-19. Each CDR3 is given with its conserved first and last residue. D genes are given only for firm matches. Some rows mark clone size as missing; the rest say once, few, many or name a class of expanded clone.

size,V,J,D,CDR3,DNA
-,TRBV3-1/TRBV3-2,TRBJ2-7,-,CASSQAHQGRVYRYEQYF,TGTGCCAGCAGCCAAGCCCACCAGGGAAGAGTGTATCGCTACGAGCAGTACTTC
-,TRBV2,TRBJ2-7,TRBD1,CASSGDRGNEQYF,TGTGCCAGCAGTGGGGACAGGGGTAACGAGCAGTACTTC
once,TRBV4-1,TRBJ2-1,-,CASSQNEGLPGSVQFF,TGCGCCAGCAGCCAAAACGAGGGACTCCCCGGTTCTGTGCAGTTCTTC
-,TRBV6-5,TRBJ2-2,-,CASSSGNTGELFF,TGTGCCAGCAGTTCAGGGAACACCGGGGAGCTGTTTTTT
-,TRBV19,TRBJ2-5,TRBD1,CASTGQGRETQYF,TGTGCCAGTACGGGACAGGGGAGAGAGACCCAGTACTTC
-,TRBV10-3,TRBJ1-2,-,CAISPLQGNYGYTF,TGTGCCATCAGTCCACTACAGGGTAACTATGGCTACACCTTC
few,TRBV6-5,TRBJ2-1,TRBD2,CAARGGDHNEQFF,TGTGCCGCACGGGGGGGCGACCACAATGAGCAGTTCTTC
many,TRBV2,TRBJ1-2,-,CASSLTGLYTF,TGTGCCAGCAGCCTGACAGGCCTCTACACCTTC
once,TRBV3-1/TRBV3-2,TRBJ1-3,-,CASSPQQSSGNTIYF,TGTGCCAGCAGCCCCCAACAGTCCTCTGGAAACACCATATATTTT
-,TRBV6-2/TRBV6-3,TRBJ1-3,TRBD1,CASSTGTYRGRVSGNTIYF,TGTGCCAGCAGTACCGGGACCTACAGGGGCCGAGTCTCTGGAAACACCATATATTTT
-,TRBV7-9,TRBJ2-1,TRBD2,CASFFTSGAPTYNEQFF,TGTGCCAGCTTCTTTACTAGCGGGGCCCCCACCTACAATGAGCAGTTCTTC
-,TRBV7-2,TRBJ2-3,TRBD2,CASSPRSSGGTDTQYF,TGTGCCAGCAGCCCCCGATCTAGCGGGGGAACAGATACGCAGTATTTT
-,TRBV13,TRBJ2-7,-,CASSRSGQSYEQYF,TGTGCCAGCAGCCGATCAGGGCAATCCTACGAGCAGTACTTC
-,TRBV7-7,TRBJ2-2,-,CASRGENTGELFF,TGTGCTAGCCGCGGCGAGAACACCGGGGAGCTGTTTTTT
many,TRBV18,TRBJ1-5,TRBD1,CASSLEQGAGGNQPQHF,TGTGCCAGCTCGCTCGAGCAGGGGGCAGGGGGCAATCAGCCCCAGCATTTT
-,TRBV3-1/TRBV3-2,TRBJ1-1,-,CASSHEGRTEAFF,TGTGCCAGCAGCCATGAGGGTAGGACTGAAGCTTTCTTT
-,TRBV2,TRBJ2-5,-,CAGGQPEGETQYF,TGTGCCGGGGGACAGCCGGAGGGAGAGACCCAGTACTTC
-,TRBV30,TRBJ2-5,-,CALLLQGDGTQYF,TGTGCCTTGCTCTTACAGGGTGATGGGACCCAGTACTTC
-,TRBV11-3,TRBJ2-5,-,CASSLGTGGLGETQYF,TGTGCCAGCAGCTTAGGAACGGGGGGCCTGGGAGAGACCCAGTACTTC
once,TRBV11-2,TRBJ2-7,TRBD1,CASSLETGGRSEQYF,TGTGCCAGCAGCTTAGAGACAGGGGGTCGGTCCGAGCAGTACTTC
-,TRBV7-9,TRBJ2-3,TRBD2,CASSTGLAGGTDTQYF,TGTGCCAGCAGCACAGGACTAGCGGGGGGCACGGATACGCAGTATTTT
once,TRBV5-1,TRBJ1-2,TRBD1,CASSPGQGNYGYTF,TGCGCCAGCAGCCCGGGACAGGGGAACTATGGCTACACCTTC
-,TRBV10-2,TRBJ2-5,-,CASSVLRGETQYF,TGCGCCAGCAGTGTCCTAAGGGGGGAGACCCAGTACTTC
-,TRBV29-1,TRBJ1-5,TRBD1,CSVADRDGNQPQHF,TGCAGCGTTGCGGACAGGGATGGCAATCAGCCCCAGCATTTT
-,TRBV19,TRBJ1-1,-,CASGGSQLNTEAFF,TGTGCGTCCGGAGGTAGTCAATTGAACACTGAAGCTTTCTTT
-,TRBV9,TRBJ2-7,-,CASSPHQTRSYEQYF,TGTGCCAGCAGCCCCCACCAAACTAGGTCCTACGAGCAGTACTTC
many,TRBV7-3,TRBJ2-5,-,CASSLGGWETQYF,TGTGCCAGCAGCTTGGGGGGTTGGGAGACCCAGTACTTC
-,TRBV27,TRBJ2-1,TRBD2,CASSRAGGPYSYNEQFF,TGTGCCAGCAGTAGGGCGGGAGGGCCCTACTCCTACAATGAGCAGTTCTTC
-,TRBV5-1,TRBJ2-3,-,CASRKGIPTGPTDTQYF,TGCGCCAGCAGAAAAGGGATCCCGACAGGACCCACAGATACGCAGTATTTT
-,TRBV7-8,TRBJ2-7,-,CASSYPSDPPYEQYF,TGTGCCAGCAGCTATCCGAGCGACCCCCCCTACGAGCAGTACTTC
once,TRBV7-7,TRBJ1-4,-,CASSLKAGANEKLFF,TGTGCCAGCAGCTTAAAGGCGGGGGCTAATGAAAAACTGTTTTTT
-,TRBV5-1,TRBJ1-1,-,CASSADTNTEAFF,TGCGCCAGCAGTGCGGACACGAACACTGAAGCTTTCTTT
-,TRBV3-1/TRBV3-2,TRBJ2-3,TRBD2,CASSQELAGGISTDTQYF,TGTGCCAGCAGCCAAGAACTAGCGGGGGGGATAAGCACAGATACGCAGTATTTT
-,TRBV4-1,TRBJ2-2,TRBD1,CASSQGYATGGKGGELFF,TGCGCCAGCAGCCAAGGGTACGCGACAGGGGGAAAAGGCGGGGAGCTGTTTTTT
-,TRBV19,TRBJ1-5,TRBD1,CASKDREYQKPQHF,TGTGCCAGCAAGGACAGGGAGTATCAGAAGCCCCAGCATTTT
-,TRBV2,TRBJ1-6,TRBD1,CASRGRGQGGSPLHF,TGTGCCAGCCGAGGTCGAGGACAGGGGGGTTCACCCCTCCACTTT
-,TRBV5-4,TRBJ2-3,-,CASSLVSTDTQYF,TGTGCCAGCAGCTTGGTCTCGACAGATACGCAGTATTTT